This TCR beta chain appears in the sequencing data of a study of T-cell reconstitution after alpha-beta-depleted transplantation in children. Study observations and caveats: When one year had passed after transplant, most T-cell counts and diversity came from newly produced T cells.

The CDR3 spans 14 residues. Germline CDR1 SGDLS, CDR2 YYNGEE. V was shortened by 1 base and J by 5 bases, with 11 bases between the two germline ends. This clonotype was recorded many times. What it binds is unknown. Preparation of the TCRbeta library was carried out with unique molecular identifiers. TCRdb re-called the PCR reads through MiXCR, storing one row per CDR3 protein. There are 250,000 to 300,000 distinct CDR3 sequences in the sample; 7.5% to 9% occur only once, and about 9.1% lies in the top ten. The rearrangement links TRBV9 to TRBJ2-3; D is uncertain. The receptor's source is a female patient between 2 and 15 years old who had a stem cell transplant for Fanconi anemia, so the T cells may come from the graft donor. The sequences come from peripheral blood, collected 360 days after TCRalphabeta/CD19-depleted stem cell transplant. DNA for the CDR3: TGTGCCAGCAGCGTATTGTCAATGGGAGATACGCAGTATTTT. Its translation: CASSVLSMGDTQYF.